The next 26 T cell receptor beta chains were all read from a single sample in a study of beta chain features in type 1 diabetes. General study points: TCRB CDR3 length was moderately but significantly reduced in all four CD4+ subsets of Type 1 diabetes patients.

Antigens of these TCRs are unknown. Sequencing targeted expressed TCRB transcripts, as all isolated RNA had been reverse transcribed. Measured with immunoSEQ multiplex PCR; TCRdb has only the in-frame clones, and not every one. Here the sample spans approximately 100,000 clones, under 30% being singletons. The sample comprised central memory CD4+ T cells from blood. The receptor set was obtained from a woman between 18 and 30 years old with type 1 diabetes.

The genes are TRBV6-5 and TRBJ2-7, with TRBD1 identical over 7 bases. Losses at the gene ends were 4 bases for V and 2 bases for J; bases not matched to a gene: 5. Germline V lookup: CDR1 MNHEY, CDR2 SVGAGI. The CDR3 spans 14 residues. The CDR3 spells CASSLDRDAYEQYF. For the CDR3, the DNA is TGTGCCAGCAGTTTAGACAGGGATGCCTACGAGCAGTACTTC.

In DNA form, the CDR3 reads TGTGCCACCTCGGACAGGGGAGGATCCGGCTACACCTTC. It encodes CATSDRGGSGYTF. The chain is built from TRBV2 and TRBJ1-2; 9 nucleotides match TRBD1. J lost 8 bases, V lost 10 bases, and 11 bases had no gene match. The CDR3 consists of 13 residues. Looked up from germline, CDR1 is SNHLY and CDR2 is FYNNEI.

This clone was observed a handful of times. The V and J genes are TRBV2 and TRBJ1-1, with a weak D call TRBD1 (6 bases). Germline V gene lookup returns CDR1 SNHLY and CDR2 FYNNEI. The CDR3 is made up of 13 amino acids. Trimming cost V 7 bases and J 4 bases, with 13 bases left between them. This CDR3 is CASTKRGGTEAFF. The CDR3, as DNA: TGTGCCAGCACCAAAAGGGGGGGCACTGAAGCTTTCTTT.

This sequence joins TRBV9 and TRBJ1-2; 9 bases line up with TRBD1. The V gene's germline CDR1 is SGDLS and CDR2 YYNGEE. Unmatched junction bases numbered 5, after V lost 4 bases and J lost 7 bases. The CDR3 runs to 13 residues. CDR3 DNA: TGTGCCAGCAGCCTAGGGACAGGGCTTGGCTACACCTTC. It translates to CASSLGTGLGYTF.

V usage is TRBV7-3 and J usage is TRBJ2-2; 11 bases agree with TRBD1. The CDR3 loop spans 16 amino acids. J lost 3 bases, V lost 4 bases, and 4 bases had no gene match. CDR1 is SGHTA and CDR2 is FQGTGA in the germline V gene. This chain's CDR3 is CASSWDRGIDTGELFF. The CDR3 DNA reads TGTGCCAGCAGCTGGGACAGGGGGATCGACACCGGGGAGCTGTTTTTT.

This clone appeared a few times. The chain recombines TRBV2 with TRBJ2-7, with D perhaps matching TRBD2 (5 bases). The CDR3 is 13 residues long. Germline V CDR1 and CDR2: SNHLY, FYNNEI. V was cut by 3 bases and J by 7 bases, with 13 bases left in between. The CDR3 spells CASSDQPPGEQYF. As DNA, the CDR3 is TGTGCCAGCAGTGATCAGCCACCGGGGGAGCAGTACTTC.

This clone came up once. J is TRBJ2-3 and V is TRBV5-4; 10 nucleotides line up with TRBD1. Unmatched junction bases numbered 8, after V lost 3 bases and J lost 7 bases. CDR3 length: 15 residues. Germline assignment: CDR1 SGHNT and CDR2 YYREEE (reference sequence). The DNA for the CDR3 is TGTGCCAGCAGCTCCTCGGGACAGGGGTCCTATACGCAGTATTTT. It yields the protein CASSSSGQGSYTQYF.

V gene TRBV28 combines with J gene TRBJ2-7; D ambiguous. The CDR3 extends over 11 amino acids. V lost 5 bases and J lost 9, with 11 bases in between. Per the germline V gene, CDR1 is MDHEN and CDR2 is SYDVKM. The CDR3: CASSPRSGQYF. DNA of the CDR3: TGTGCCAGCAGTCCGAGGTCCGGGCAGTACTTC.

This clone showed up just a few times. V and J are TRBV6-5 and TRBJ2-7; D is undetermined. The CDR3 has 12 residues. Trimming stripped 4 bases from V and 0 bases from J, with 4 bases between. From germline, CDR1 is MNHEY and CDR2 SVGAGI. The CDR3 spells CASSSVSYEQYF. In nucleotides, the CDR3 is TGTGCCAGCAGTTCCGTCTCCTACGAGCAGTACTTC.

J is TRBJ1-4 and V is TRBV2, with a possible D match to TRBD1 (5 bases). This CDR3 has 12 amino acids. CDR1 is SNHLY, CDR2 FYNNEI, per germline. The V and J ends lost 8 bases and 3 bases respectively, with 7 bases between them. CDR3 in amino acids: CASQGSNEKLFF. The DNA of the CDR3 is TGTGCCAGCCAGGGTTCTAATGAAAAACTGTTTTTT.

The chain joins TRBV28 to TRBJ2-1; D is perhaps TRBD2 (5 bases). CDR1 and CDR2 (germline): MDHEN, SYDVKM. There are 15 residues in the CDR3. Trimming took off 4 bases at V and 5 bases at J, with 15 bases between the two ends. CDR3 region: CASSSPGIIHNEQFF. The CDR3 DNA reads as TGTGCCAGCAGTTCCCCCGGGATCATTCACAATGAGCAGTTCTTC.

This sequence joins TRBV18 and TRBJ2-1; TRBD2 might be the D (6 bases). This CDR3 region has 14 residues. Germline CDR1 and CDR2: KGHSH and LQKENI. The V end was cut by 1 base, the J end by 10 bases, with 14 bases between. The CDR3 bases are TGTGCCAGCTCACCACAAAACCTAGCGTCCGAGCAGTTCTTC. Translated, it gives CASSPQNLASEQFF.

The V and J genes are TRBV7-9 and TRBJ1-2; D possibly corresponds to TRBD1 (6 bases). CDR3 length: 14 amino acids. V lost 1 base, J lost 8 bases, and 14 bases lay in between. The germline V gene has CDR1 SEHNR and CDR2 FQNEAQ (reference sequence). This CDR3 is CASSLGQGLEGYTF. The CDR3 DNA is TGTGCCAGCAGCTTAGGGCAGGGGCTCGAAGGCTACACCTTC.

This clone was detected a few times. This chain joins TRBV5-1 and TRBJ2-3; 14 positions match TRBD2. The CDR3 extends over 17 amino acids. CDR1 and CDR2 (germline): SGHRS, YFSETQ. J lost 3 bases, V lost 6 bases, and 9 bases had no gene match. CDR3 sequence (DNA): TGCGCCAGCAACCCGGGACTAGCGGGAGTTATTACAGATACGCAGTATTTT. Its protein is CASNPGLAGVITDTQYF.

The genes are TRBV18 and TRBJ2-1; 12 bases are a match to TRBD2. The CDR3 loop spans 14 amino acids. V was clipped by 6 bases and J by 10 bases; unmatched bases: 7. In germline, CDR1 is KGHSH, CDR2 LQKENI. CDR3 sequence: CASSGLAGLLEQFF. The CDR3 DNA reads TGTGCCAGCTCGGGACTAGCGGGCCTTTTGGAGCAGTTCTTC.

In this sample, this clone turned up a few times. One junction end disagrees with the germline gene, perhaps due to a read error. J is TRBJ2-7 and V is TRBV7-8; D might be TRBD1 (6 bases). The CDR3 contains 11 residues. The germline gives CDR1 SGHVS, CDR2 FQNEAQ. DNA for the CDR3: TGTGCCAGCAGCCCTTCGGACAGCTTCTTCTTC. Amino acid sequence: CASSPSDSFFF.

This clone was counted between two and nine times. The gene calls are TRBV18 and TRBJ1-1; the match to TRBD1 covers 7 bases. Germline CDR1 and CDR2: KGHSH and LQKENI. Losses at the gene ends were 1 base for V and 1 base for J; bases not matched to a gene: 3. The CDR3 consists of 15 residues. The CDR3 loop reads CASSPQTGPNTEAFF. CDR3 nucleotides: TGTGCCAGCTCACCACAGACAGGGCCGAACACTGAAGCTTTCTTT. Variable domain in full (rest from reference TRBV18 and TRBJ1-1): NAGVMQNPRHLVRRRGQEARLRCSPMKGHSHVYWYRQLPEEGLKFMVYLQKENIIDESGMPKERFSAEFPKEGPSILRIQQVVRGDSAAYFCASSPQTGPNTEAFFGQGTRLTVV.

This sequence joins TRBV10-2 and TRBJ1-5; D unclear. V was trimmed by 3 bases and J by 0 bases, leaving 6 bases between them. Germline V gene sequence: CDR1 WSHSY, CDR2 SAAADI. This CDR3 has 14 amino acids. The CDR3 loop is CASSDIHSNQPQHF. The CDR3 DNA follows: TGCGCCAGCAGTGACATACATAGCAATCAGCCCCAGCATTTT.

The rearrangement links TRBV7-7 to TRBJ2-7, with TRBD1 matching over 7 bases. The CDR3 spans 14 residues. Per germline, CDR1 SSHAT and CDR2 FNYEAQ (reference sequence). V shed 5 bases, J shed 4 bases, and the junction held 8 bases outside the gene matches. The CDR3 spells CASSPQPQGYEQYV. The CDR3 DNA follows: TGTGCCAGCAGCCCACAACCACAGGGGTACGAGCAGTACGTC.

The V gene is TRBV7-8, the J gene TRBJ2-7, with 8 bases matching TRBD1. The CDR3 runs to 12 residues. With V trimmed by 5 bases and J by 4 bases, 1 base remained unmatched. Germline V CDR1 and CDR2: SGHVS, FQNEAQ. CDR3 amino acids: CASSRDRYEQYV. CDR3 DNA sequence: TGTGCCAGCAGCCGGGACAGGTACGAGCAGTACGTC.

The chain employs TRBV11-3 and TRBJ1-1; TRBD1 aligns across 11 bases. This CDR3 contains 16 residues. V lost 4 bases to trimming and J lost 6 bases; unmatched junction nucleotides: 10. Looked up from germline, CDR1 is SGHNT and CDR2 is YENEEA. CDR3 nucleotide sequence: TGTGCCAGCAGCTCAAGGACAGGGGGCGCTTCTGCTGAAGCTTTCTTT. Residues: CASSSRTGGASAEAFF.

CDR3 bases: TGCGCCAGCAGCTTGCGGGGGGCCGCCAGCTCTGGGGCCAACGTCCTGACTTTC. It specifies CASSLRGAASSGANVLTF. This chain connects TRBV5-1 to TRBJ2-6; possibly TRBD2 for D (7 bases). The CDR3 is 18 residues long. With 1 base removed from V and 0 bases from J, the gap between germline ends came to 14 bases. Germline V lookup: CDR1 SGHRS, CDR2 YFSETQ.

This clone was seen once. This sequence joins TRBV28 and TRBJ1-4; no clear D gene. Trimming stripped 7 bases from V and 4 bases from J, with 7 bases between. The CDR3 totals 12 residues. Germline assignment: CDR1 MDHEN and CDR2 SYDVKM. CDR3 DNA: TGTGCCAGCACACAGAGTAATGAAAAACTGTTTTTT. Its protein is CASTQSNEKLFF.

The chain carries TRBV11-3 and TRBJ2-1; TRBD1 aligns across 10 bases. The CDR3 has 12 amino acids. The V segment lost 4 bases and the J segment 12 bases; nucleotides outside the gene matches: 3. CDR1 and CDR2 from the germline V gene are SGHNT and YENEEA. The CDR3 sequence is CASSSGQGLQFF. The CDR3 nucleotides read TGTGCCAGCAGCTCGGGACAGGGGTTGCAGTTCTTC.

This clone was recorded many times. The CDR3 region has the DNA TGTGCCAGCAGCTTGGAAGGGGTTTCTGGGGCCAACGTCCTGACTTTC. Translation gives CASSLEGVSGANVLTF. The chain recombines TRBV5-6 with TRBJ2-6, with a weak D call TRBD1 (5 bases). V lost 0 bases, J lost 1 base, and 8 bases lay in between. From germline, CDR1 is SGHDT and CDR2 YYEEEE. The CDR3 totals 16 residues.

The rearrangement uses TRBV7-3 and TRBJ2-2; no firm D call. Trimming stripped 5 bases from V and 4 bases from J, with 14 bases between. This CDR3 is built from 15 residues. The V gene's germline CDR1 is SGHTA and CDR2 FQGTGA. As DNA, the CDR3 is TGTGCCAGCAGCCTTAATGAGATGAGCACCGGGGAGCTGTTTTTT. Encoded protein: CASSLNEMSTGELFF.